This is a list of T cell receptor beta chains from one sample in a study of vaccination effects on CD4 cells after COVID-19. These receptors' targets are unknown. Produced via immunoSEQ multiplex PCR; TCRdb's table is partial and in-frame only. The sample records approximately 74,000 clones, 65% to 80% being singletons. Here the sequenced sample was CD4+ T cells from PBMCs cultured without peptide, taken after COVID-19 vaccination. All receptors come from a human donor who received a COVID-19 vaccine. Both conserved end residues are part of each CDR3. A D gene is named only where the DNA matches it firmly. Not all rows give a size; the values are once, few, many and, for expanded clones, a class.

abundance	len	v_gene	d_gene	j_gene	CDR3nt	CDR3aa
once	15	TRBV6-5	TRBD1	TRBJ2-1	TGTGCCAGCAGTTCCGGACAGGGGGCGAACAATGAGCAGTTCTTC	CASSSGQGANNEQFF
few	12	TRBV30	-	TRBJ1-2	TGTGCCTGGGGAGTAGGGGTCGGTGGCTACACCTTC	CAWGVGVGGYTF
-	17	TRBV5-4	-	TRBJ2-3	TGTGCCAGCAGCCCTGGGCCCCGGGTGGGGGGCACAGATACGCAGTATTTT	CASSPGPRVGGTDTQYF
-	14	TRBV28	TRBD1	TRBJ1-5	TGTGCCAGCAGTTCTGGACAGGCATGGCAGCCCCAGCATTTT	CASSSGQAWQPQHF
-	14	TRBV6-2/TRBV6-3	-	TRBJ1-1	TGTGCCAGCAGTCAGACATACTCGAACACTGAAGCTTTCTTT	CASSQTYSNTEAFF
-	16	TRBV24-1	-	TRBJ2-3	TGTGCCACCAGTAGGACCACTGGGGGGACGGCAGATACGCAGTATTTT	CATSRTTGGTADTQYF
-	15	TRBV5-4	TRBD1	TRBJ1-2	TGTGCCAGCAGCTTGGTATCACAGGGGGCGAGTGGCTACACCTTC	CASSLVSQGASGYTF
-	13	TRBV10-3	-	TRBJ1-3	TGTGCCATCAGGGGCAACTCTGGAAACACCATATATTTT	CAIRGNSGNTIYF
-	14	TRBV9	-	TRBJ1-1	TGTGCCAGCAGCGCGGGGAACAGAAACACTGAAGCTTTCTTT	CASSAGNRNTEAFF
-	16	TRBV4-1	-	TRBJ1-2	TGCGCCAGCAGTCCCCGACCCGGGGGAGGCCTCTATGGCTACACCTTC	CASSPRPGGGLYGYTF
-	13	TRBV2	-	TRBJ1-5	TGTGCCAGCTCACGGGATAGCAATCAGCCCCAGCATTTT	CASSRDSNQPQHF
few	15	TRBV3-1/TRBV3-2	-	TRBJ1-1	TGTGCCAGCAGCCAAGCGGCAGGCGGTGAAAGGGAAGCTTTCTTT	CASSQAAGGEREAFF
-	14	TRBV30	-	TRBJ2-5	TGTGCCTGGAGTGGGGCGGGACAGCAAGAGACCCAGTACTTC	CAWSGAGQQETQYF
once	15	TRBV19	-	TRBJ2-2	TGTGCCAGTAGTATTCAGGACGAGAGCACCGGGGAGCTGTTTTTT	CASSIQDESTGELFF
-	15	TRBV5-1	-	TRBJ2-1	TGCGCCAGCAGCTTGGATCGCGGCGTTTTGGATGAGCAGTTCTTC	CASSLDRGVLDEQFF
-	18	TRBV5-1	TRBD2	TRBJ2-5	TGCGCCAGCAGCTTGGAGGGACTAGCGGGGTTTTCTGAAGAGACCCAGTACTTC	CASSLEGLAGFSEETQYF
-	15	TRBV5-1	-	TRBJ2-3	TGCGCCAGCAGCCGGAACGGAGCGGCCACAGATACGCAGTATTTT	CASSRNGAATDTQYF
-	16	TRBV6-5	TRBD1	TRBJ1-2	TGTGCCAGCAGTTCCCCTCGACAGGGAAAAAACTATGGCTACACCTTC	CASSSPRQGKNYGYTF
-	15	TRBV4-1	-	TRBJ1-4	TGCGCCAGCAGCCCCAATGGGAGGTCGGGCGAAAAACTGTTTTTT	CASSPNGRSGEKLFF
-	15	TRBV7-9	-	TRBJ2-6	TGTGCCAGCAGCTACGGGGGACCGGGGGCCAACGTCCTGACTTTC	CASSYGGPGANVLTF
-	16	TRBV4-2	-	TRBJ1-2	TGTGCCAGCAGCCAGCCATTGTTGGGGGCCCCGTATGGCTACACCTTC	CASSQPLLGAPYGYTF
few	13	TRBV6-5	TRBD1	TRBJ1-2	TGTGCCAGCACCCGGGACAGGGGCTATGGCTACACCTTC	CASTRDRGYGYTF
once	14	TRBV19	-	TRBJ1-1	TGTGCCAGTAGTACCAGGGTTATGAACACTGAAGCTTTCTTT	CASSTRVMNTEAFF
-	15	TRBV5-4	TRBD1	TRBJ1-3	TGTGCCAGCAGCTCAAGGGAAGGACAGGGGAACACCATATATTTT	CASSSREGQGNTIYF